Following are 13 T cell receptor beta chains from one sample sequenced in a study of monozygotic twins with inflammatory bowel disease. Using the 5' RACE reads, TCRdb records one entry per CDR3 protein without DNA. The sample holds roughly 150,000 distinct CDR3 sequences. The specimen was blood. The receptors here all came from a human donor with ulcerative colitis or Crohn's disease, or a healthy co-twin of an affected twin (not recorded which).

The CDR3: CASSPTSGSMGEQFF. The chain employs TRBV7-3 and TRBJ2-1; TCRdb selects TRBD2, and the lack of DNA leaves this call unchecked. In germline, CDR1 is SGHTA, CDR2 FQGTGA. CDR3 length: 15 residues.

The chain joins TRBV29-1 to TRBJ2-1; TCRdb names TRBD1, which stays unverified in the absence of DNA. The CDR3 sequence is 16 residues long. Looked up from germline, CDR1 is SQVTM and CDR2 is ANQGSEA. The CDR3 sequence: CSVERTGDVPYNEQFF.

The chain has TRBV5-1 and TRBJ1-2. Germline loops: CDR1 SGHRS, CDR2 YFSETQ. The length of the CDR3 is 12 residues. CDR3 in amino acids: CASSLSEYGYTF.

This chain links TRBV7-2 with TRBJ2-2. The CDR3 has 16 amino acids. Germline V lookup: CDR1 SGHTA, CDR2 FQGNSA. The CDR3 spells CASSLVRPRLSGELFF. Drawing the rest from reference TRBV7-2 and TRBJ2-2, the complete variable domain is GAGVSQSPSNKVTEKGKDVELRCDPISGHTALYWYRQSLGQGLEFLIYFQGNSAPDKSGLPSDRFSAERTGGSVSTLTIQRTQQEDSAVYLCASSLVRPRLSGELFFGEGSRLTVL.

The chain has TRBV27 and TRBJ2-5. This CDR3 is built from 14 residues. Germline CDR1 is MNHEY and CDR2 is SMNVEV (reference sequence). CDR3 sequence: CASSLFKATETQYF.

The chain has TRBV28 and TRBJ2-1. The V gene's germline CDR1 is MDHEN and CDR2 SYDVKM. The length of the CDR3 is 12 residues. The CDR3 loop is CASSLEYIEQFF.

The V gene is TRBV5-1, the J gene TRBJ2-3; TCRdb designates TRBD1, a call that cannot be tested without DNA. This CDR3 is 15 amino acids long. Germline lookup yields CDR1 SGHRS and CDR2 YFSETQ. The CDR3 protein is CASRSRPGEVDTQYF. Complete variable domain (other parts from reference TRBV5-1 and TRBJ2-3): KAGVTQTPRYLIKTRGQQVTLSCSPISGHRSVSWYQQTPGQGLQFLFEYFSETQRNKGNFPGRFSGRQFSNSRSEMNVSTLELGDSALYLCASRSRPGEVDTQYFGPGTRLTVL.

CDR3 sequence reads: CASSQEKAGWGQETQYF. The chain carries TRBV4-3 and TRBJ2-5; TCRdb names TRBD2, which stays unverified in the absence of DNA. This CDR3 has 17 amino acids. Germline V gives CDR1 LGHNA, CDR2 YSLEER.

The V call is TRBV7-2, the J call TRBJ2-7; the D gene TCRdb calls, TRBD1, cannot be checked with no DNA. There are 14 residues in the CDR3. Germline CDR1 SGHTA, CDR2 FQGNSA. The CDR3 loop reads CASSSRTGVYEQYF.

The chain links TRBV7-2 to TRBJ1-6; there is no DNA to check the TCRdb D call of TRBD1. The germline V gene has CDR1 SGHTA and CDR2 FQGNSA. CDR3 length: 15 amino acids. CDR3 protein: CASSLADRANSPLHF.

The V gene is TRBV6-1, the J gene TRBJ1-1. The germline V gene has CDR1 MNHNS and CDR2 SASEGT. This CDR3 is built from 11 residues. The CDR3 region is CASSEMDWAFF.

This sequence joins TRBV29-1 and TRBJ2-5; TCRdb names TRBD2, which stays unverified in the absence of DNA. The CDR3 consists of 12 residues. Germline assignment: CDR1 SQVTM and CDR2 ANQGSEA. CDR3 sequence: CSLGLAGGTQYF.

The chain uses TRBV15 and TRBJ2-1. Germline V CDR1 and CDR2: LNHNV, YYDKDF (reference sequence). This CDR3 contains 12 residues. The chain's CDR3 is CATSRATNEQFF. The whole variable domain, filled in from reference TRBV15 and TRBJ2-1, reads DAMVIQNPRYQVTQFGKPVTLSCSQTLNHNVMYWYQQKSSQAPKLLFHYYDKDFNNEADTPDNFQSRRPNTSFCFLDIRSPGLGDTAMYLCATSRATNEQFFGPGTRLTVL.